What follows are 31 T cell receptor beta chains derived from one specimen sequenced in a study of regulatory T cells in long-lasting Graves disease. The time point here: persistent/refractory GD, antithyroid drugs over 5 years with positive TRAb. Construction of the TCR library relied on RNA isolated from PBMCs. Investigators prepared the TCR beta libraries by applying iRepertoire HTBI primers and Arm-PCR of CDR3 regions. In TCRdb, the multiplex PCR reads were re-called with MiXCR into one record per CDR3 protein. The sample has 450,000 or so distinct CDR3 sequences, roughly 20% seen once; the top ten hold under 9%. This specimen was peripheral blood mononuclear cells (PBMCs), taken when the disease was refractory, from a patient treated with antithyroid drugs. The origin of the receptors is a female donor with Graves disease.

The chain uses TRBV5-6 and TRBJ2-2; 8 nucleotides align to TRBD2. V lost 4 bases to trimming and J lost 13 bases; unmatched junction nucleotides: 12. This CDR3 spans 14 amino acids. Germline-derived CDR1 and CDR2 are SGHDT and YYEEEE. The CDR3 reads CASSRTSGVGGLFF. CDR3 sequence (DNA): TGTGCCAGCAGCAGAACTAGCGGCGTTGGTGGGCTGTTTTTT.

This chain uses TRBV9 with TRBJ2-7, with D possibly matching TRBD2 (6 bases). The length of the CDR3 is 13 residues. V gave up 0 bases and J gave up 8 bases, with 12 bases separating them. Germline V gene data show CDR1 as SGDLS and CDR2 as YYNGEE. The CDR3 spells CASSVERDSKQYF. The CDR3, as DNA: TGTGCCAGCAGCGTAGAGAGGGACTCCAAGCAGTACTTC. The entire variable domain, with the rest obtained from reference TRBV9 and TRBJ2-7, is as follows: DSGVTQTPKHLITATGQRVTLRCSPRSGDLSVYWYQQSLDQGLQFLIQYYNGEERAKGNILERFSAQQFPDLHSELNLSSLELGDSALYFCASSVERDSKQYFGPGTRLTVT.

This clonotype occurred a few times. A junction end diverges from the germline sequence, so it may reflect a read error. This chain joins TRBV20-1 and TRBJ1-2; D gene uncertain. The CDR3 covers 12 residues. Germline V lookup: CDR1 DFQATT, CDR2 SNEGSKA (reference sequence). The CDR3 DNA follows: TGCAGTGCTAGAATATTGGTAGATGGGTACACCTTC. Protein sequence: CSARILVDGYTF.

This clonotype was observed a few times. This chain links TRBV11-2 with TRBJ2-1, with 9 bases that match TRBD1. The germline CDR1 and CDR2 sequences are SGHAT and FQNNGV. This CDR3 comprises 15 residues. The ends lost 4 bases at V and 2 bases at J; junction bases unmatched: 3. DNA for the CDR3: TGTGCCAGCAGCTACACAGGGGGCCCCTACAATGAGCAGTTCTTC. Its translation: CASSYTGGPYNEQFF.

This clonotype was seen only a few times. The chain is built from TRBV25-1 and TRBJ1-4; TRBD1 is a possible D gene (6 bases). Trimming took off 3 bases at V and 2 bases at J, with 10 bases between the two ends. This CDR3 spans 15 amino acids. Germline V gene sequence: CDR1 MGHDK, CDR2 SYGVNS. The CDR3 nucleotides are TGTGCCAGCAGTGACGCAGGGGCCACTAATGAAAAACTGTTTTTT. Translation gives CASSDAGATNEKLFF. The variable domain in full, completed from reference TRBV25-1 and TRBJ1-4, reads EADIYQTPRYLVIGTGKKITLECSQTMGHDKMYWYQQDPGMELHLIHYSYGVNSTEKGDLSSESTVSRIRTEHFPLTLESARPSHTSQYLCASSDAGATNEKLFFGSGTQLSVL.

In its sample, this clonotype was seen a few times. This rearrangement joins TRBV7-3 to TRBJ2-7; no definite D call. Germline V CDR1 and CDR2: SGHTA, FQGTGA. The CDR3 extends over 13 amino acids. V was trimmed by 2 bases and J by 5 bases, leaving 10 bases between them. The CDR3 region is CASSLGLTNEQYF. CDR3 nucleotides: TGTGCCAGCAGCTTAGGTCTAACTAACGAGCAGTACTTC.

This clonotype was found many times. This rearrangement joins TRBV28 to TRBJ2-7; D may match TRBD1 or TRBD2 (5 bases each). With 6 bases removed from V and 0 bases from J, the gap between germline ends came to 12 bases. This CDR3 has 14 residues. Germline CDR1 MDHEN, CDR2 SYDVKM. In DNA, the CDR3 is TGTGCCAGCAGGAAACCGGGGACCTCCTACGAGCAGTACTTC. It translates to CASRKPGTSYEQYF.

V and J are TRBV7-8 and TRBJ1-5; TRBD1 aligns across 8 bases. Germline V CDR1 and CDR2: SGHVS, FQNEAQ. The CDR3 extends over 16 amino acids. The J segment lost 1 base and the V segment lost 5 bases, leaving 7 bases of the junction unmatched. The CDR3 coding sequence is TGTGCCAGCAGCCCGGGACAGGCAATAAGCAATCAGCCCCAGCATTTT. It translates to CASSPGQAISNQPQHF.

This clonotype was counted a few times. The CDR3 nucleotides read TGTGCCAGTAGTATGAAGGGGGGCAATCAGCCCCAGCATTTT. This codes for CASSMKGGNQPQHF. The chain links TRBV19 to TRBJ1-5, with a possible D match to TRBD1 (6 bases). The CDR3 runs to 14 residues. The V gene's germline CDR1 is LNHDA and CDR2 SQIVND (reference sequence). V was trimmed by 3 bases and J by 2 bases, leaving 8 bases between them. Full variable domain (rest looked up from reference TRBV19 and TRBJ1-5): DGGITQSPKYLFRKEGQNVTLSCEQNLNHDAMYWYRQDPGQGLRLIYYSQIVNDFQKGDIAEGYSVSREKKESFPLTVTSAQKNPTAFYLCASSMKGGNQPQHFGDGTRLSIL.

The chain has TRBV7-9 and TRBJ1-3; the D is unclear. Between the trimmed V and J ends, which lost 5 bases and 0 bases, there was a span of 11 bases. CDR3 length equals 15 residues. Germline loops: CDR1 SEHNR, CDR2 FQNEAQ (reference sequence). In DNA, the CDR3 is TGTGCCAGCAGCCCACCCCAGAGCTCTGGAAACACCATATATTTT. This encodes CASSPPQSSGNTIYF.

The CDR3 region has the DNA TGTGCCAGCAGCTTACGCGGGGCCGTAGGGGGGGCCAACGTCCTGACTTTC. It codes for CASSLRGAVGGANVLTF. The V call is TRBV7-3, the J call TRBJ2-6; tentatively, D is TRBD2 (6 bases). The CDR3 is 17 amino acids. Germline V gene sequence: CDR1 SGHTA, CDR2 FQGTGA. V shed 2 bases and J shed 4 bases, with 15 bases lying between them.

Details on this clonotype: It may be a read error: a sequence one base away is much more abundant. The chain couples TRBV11-2 to TRBJ2-7; D unclear. CDR1 SGHAT and CDR2 FQNNGV come from the germline V gene. The CDR3 covers 14 residues. As DNA, the CDR3 is TGTGCCAGCAGCTACCACGGCGACTCCTGCGAGCAGTACTTC. It codes for CASSYHGDSCEQYF.

CDR3 amino acids: CASSLPNGLADTQYF. DNA for the CDR3: TGTGCCAGCAGTCTACCTAACGGTCTGGCAGATACGCAGTATTTT. The chain is built from TRBV28 and TRBJ2-3; D unclear. V was pared by 5 bases and J by 4 bases, with 16 bases between. CDR1 is MDHEN, CDR2 SYDVKM, per germline. This CDR3 is built from 15 residues.

This clonotype was seen ten or more times. The rearrangement links TRBV7-8 to TRBJ2-7, with TRBD2 matching over 7 bases. Losses at the gene ends were 10 bases for V and 3 bases for J; bases not matched to a gene: 15. This CDR3 spans 15 amino acids. From germline, CDR1 is SGHVS and CDR2 FQNEAQ. CDR3 residues: CAIQRAGDFSYEQYF. CDR3 bases: TGTGCCATCCAGCGGGCGGGAGACTTTAGCTACGAGCAGTACTTC.

This clonotype has only a few counts. The gene calls are TRBV30 and TRBJ2-7; D may be TRBD2 (6 bases). The CDR3 runs to 12 residues. CDR1 is GTSNPN, CDR2 SVGIG, per germline (reference sequence). The V and J ends lost 0 bases and 6 bases respectively, with 9 bases between them. CDR3 nucleotides: TGTGCCTGGAGTGTGGTGGGGGGCGAGCAGTACTTC. Translating gives CAWSVVGGEQYF.

This clonotype was observed a handful of times. The chain carries TRBV12-3 or TRBV12-4 and TRBJ2-1; 7 bases align to TRBD1. The J segment lost 7 bases and the V segment lost 2 bases, leaving 2 bases of the junction unmatched. The CDR3 has 13 amino acids. The CDR3 DNA sequence: TGTGCCAGCAGTTTAAGCAGGGGGAATGAGCAGTTCTTC. This sequence encodes CASSLSRGNEQFF.

The chain has TRBV7-9 and TRBJ1-1, with D uncertain. V lost 3 bases to trimming and J lost 9 bases, with 14 bases between them. Germline CDR1 and CDR2: SEHNR and FQNEAQ (reference sequence). The CDR3 runs to 13 residues. CDR3 sequence reads: CASSLRSADQAFF. CDR3 nucleotides: TGTGCCAGCAGCTTGAGGTCAGCCGATCAAGCTTTCTTT. The full variable domain, completed using reference TRBV7-9 and TRBJ1-1, is DTGVSQNPRHKITKRGQNVTFRCDPISEHNRLYWYRQTLGQGPEFLTYFQNEAQLEKSRLLSDRFSAERPKGSFSTLEIQRTEQGDSAMYLCASSLRSADQAFFGQGTRLTVV.

The table lists this clonotype with a few counts. The chain employs TRBV5-5 and TRBJ1-2; 8 bases line up with TRBD1. The CDR3 loop spans 16 amino acids. Germline loops: CDR1 SGHKS, CDR2 YYEKEE (reference sequence). Losses at the gene ends were 1 base for V and 6 bases for J; bases not matched to a gene: 11. DNA of the CDR3: TGTGCCAGCAGCTTGCAGCCCAGGGGGCGAAGGGATGGCTACACCTTC. It yields the protein CASSLQPRGRRDGYTF.

This clonotype was recorded many times. The J gene is TRBJ1-1, the V gene TRBV2, with D hard to call. V lost 6 bases, J lost 1 base, and 9 bases lay in between. CDR3 length equals 13 residues. The germline V gene has CDR1 SNHLY and CDR2 FYNNEI. Written as DNA, the CDR3 is TGTGCCAGCAGATCGCAGAGGAACACTGAAGCTTTCTTT. Translation: CASRSQRNTEAFF.

The rearrangement joins TRBV20-1 to TRBJ1-6; D might be TRBD1 (5 bases). The length of the CDR3 is 15 residues. Germline V gene lookup returns CDR1 DFQATT and CDR2 SNEGSKA (reference sequence). Between the trimmed V and J ends, which lost 1 base and 7 bases, there was a span of 14 bases. The CDR3 loop reads CSARALGGWNSPLHF. The CDR3 nucleotides read TGCAGTGCTAGAGCCCTGGGGGGGTGGAATTCACCCCTCCACTTT.

This clonotype was picked up many times. This chain connects TRBV28 to TRBJ1-6; perhaps TRBD1 as D (6 bases). This CDR3 spans 14 amino acids. Trimming took off 3 bases at V and 10 bases at J, with 13 bases between the two ends. Germline V gives CDR1 MDHEN, CDR2 SYDVKM. This chain's CDR3 is CASSFRGLGSPLHF. CDR3 nucleotide sequence: TGTGCCAGCAGTTTTCGGGGGCTGGGATCACCCCTCCACTTT.

This clonotype was seen just once. The chain employs TRBV29-1 and TRBJ1-3, with D uncertain. V lost 6 bases, J lost 0 bases, and 6 bases lay in between. The germline gives CDR1 SQVTM, CDR2 ANQGSEA. The CDR3 runs to 12 residues. The CDR3 loop reads CSVFSSGNTIYF. The CDR3, as DNA: TGCAGCGTCTTCAGCTCTGGAAACACCATATATTTT.

The chain carries TRBV30 and TRBJ2-4; 9 bases are shared with TRBD2. With 2 bases clipped from V and 2 bases from J, the junction kept 4 bases outside the gene matches. CDR1 is GTSNPN, CDR2 SVGIG, per germline (reference sequence). The CDR3 is 15 amino acids. The CDR3 loop reads CAWSSGRITKNIQYF. CDR3 coding DNA: TGTGCCTGGAGTAGCGGGAGGATTACCAAAAACATTCAGTACTTC. The variable domain in full, with the rest retrieved from reference TRBV30 and TRBJ2-4, is SQTIHQWPATLVQPVGSPLSLECTVEGTSNPNLYWYRQAAGRGLQLLFYSVGIGQISSEVPQNLSASRPQDRQFILSSKKLLLSDSGFYLCAWSSGRITKNIQYFGAGTRLSVL.

This clonotype has a single count. V and J are TRBV27 and TRBJ2-2, with 8 nucleotides matching TRBD2. V lost 10 bases and J lost 5; bases outside the gene matches: 6. This CDR3 is built from 13 residues. Germline V gene data show CDR1 as MNHEY and CDR2 as SMNVEV (reference sequence). The CDR3 sequence: CATEIAGTGELFF. CDR3 nucleotide sequence: TGTGCCACCGAGATAGCGGGAACCGGGGAGCTGTTTTTT.

Only a few counts were recorded for this clonotype. V usage is TRBV28 and J usage is TRBJ1-2, with D possibly being TRBD1 (5 bases). Germline CDR1 is MDHEN and CDR2 is SYDVKM. The CDR3 spans 14 residues. V was trimmed by 3 bases and J by 8 bases, leaving 16 bases between them. In DNA, the CDR3 is TGTGCCAGCAGTTTGGCAGGGTCCCGGGGAGGCTACACCTTC. It yields the protein CASSLAGSRGGYTF.

Only a few counts were recorded for this clonotype. A junction end diverges from the germline sequence, so it may reflect a read error. This chain joins TRBV24-1 and TRBJ2-2, with D tentatively TRBD2 (6 bases). The CDR3 contains 14 residues. Germline CDR1 reads KGHDR; CDR2 reads SFDVKD. The CDR3 DNA follows: TGTGTCACCAGTGATGGGGACTTCACCGGGGAGCTGTTTTTT. Translating gives CVTSDGDFTGELFF.

This chain links TRBV11-2 with TRBJ2-1, with 8 bases that match TRBD2. With V trimmed by 5 bases and J by 6 bases, 9 bases remained unmatched. Germline-derived CDR1 and CDR2 are SGHAT and FQNNGV. The CDR3 covers 15 residues. For the CDR3, the DNA is TGTGCCAGCAGCCGGTGGGGACTAGGAGGCAATGAGCAGTTCTTC. It translates to CASSRWGLGGNEQFF.

This clonotype was observed many times. This chain links TRBV28 with TRBJ2-5; TRBD1 agrees at 8 bases. CDR3 size: 15 residues. Germline loops: CDR1 MDHEN, CDR2 SYDVKM. With 3 bases clipped from V and 5 bases from J, the junction kept 8 bases outside the gene matches. CDR3 in DNA: TGTGCCAGCAGTTTTCAGGGGGCCCGGGGGGAGACCCAGTACTTC. Translating gives CASSFQGARGETQYF.

This clonotype has a count of ten or more. The CDR3 protein is CASVGQGFDSPLHF. The CDR3 DNA is TGTGCCAGCGTGGGCCAGGGTTTCGATTCACCCCTCCACTTT. V gene TRBV2 combines with J gene TRBJ1-6; D might be TRBD1 (5 bases). This CDR3 is built from 14 residues. V lost 8 bases, J lost 8 bases, and 16 bases lay in between. Germline V gene lookup returns CDR1 SNHLY and CDR2 FYNNEI.

There are many counts of this clonotype. This rearrangement joins TRBV12-3 or TRBV12-4 to TRBJ1-1; D is possibly TRBD1 (5 bases). There are 15 residues in the CDR3. Trimming left V 3 bases short and J 3 bases short, with 14 bases between. CDR3 loop: CASSFRRGGHTEAFF. The CDR3 DNA is TGTGCCAGCAGTTTCCGAAGGGGAGGGCACACTGAAGCTTTCTTT.

This chain joins TRBV5-1 and TRBJ1-2; D not certain. Germline lookup yields CDR1 SGHRS and CDR2 YFSETQ. The CDR3 has 13 amino acids. V lost 4 bases and J 4 bases, leaving 11 bases between the germline ends. The CDR3 reads CASSLEAGYGYTF. In DNA form, the CDR3 reads TGCGCCAGCAGCCTCGAGGCAGGCTATGGCTACACCTTC.